This T cell receptor beta chain was sequenced during a study of OX40 agonist ivuxolimab in advanced cancers. In terms of the full investigation: Ivuxolimab, which targeted the costimulatory receptor OX40 (CD134), was an agonistic, fully human IgG2 monoclonal antibody. Patients were allowed to have had prior anti-PD-1, anti-PD-L1 or anti-CTLA-4 therapy, and 40% to 45% of the dose-escalation patients had previously received checkpoint inhibitors. Among the approximately 54 dose-escalation patients, about 20 had hepatocellular carcinoma, about 15 melanoma, 9 renal cell carcinoma and 9 head and neck cancer. The paper covers the monotherapy dose-escalation part of the phase I ivuxolimab trial, which included N ≈ 57 patients. A male proportion of roughly 80% and a mean age of approximately 58 years, ranging from roughly 23 to 90, were recorded for the dose-escalation cohort. Intravenous ivuxolimab was administered to patients every 2 weeks at six dose levels: 0.01, 0.1, 0.3, 1.5, 3 and 10 mg/kg. Peripheral TCRbeta sequencing was intended to test whether TCR sequence diversity was altered and clonal T-cell expansion was caused by ivuxolimab. Three dose-escalation patients achieved partial responses, one with hepatocellular carcinoma and two with cutaneous melanoma. What the study reported, not specific to this receptor: Low levels of normalized T-cell clonal expansion were also shown by some nonresponding patients. After ivuxolimab, more expanded clones were found on average in CD8+ T cells than in CD4+ T cells. In the 0.1-3.0 mg/kg groups, partial responders had among the lowest normalized peripheral clonal expansion, particularly in CD8+ T cells. At doses of 0.1 to 3.0 mg/kg, clonal expansion of both CD4+ and CD8+ T cells in blood was seen between baseline and week 6. The antigen specificity of the peripheral T cells that underwent clonal expansion was not determined.

Patients with autoimmune disease history or receiving systemic immunosuppression were excluded from the trial. Peripheral blood for TCR sequencing was drawn from every dose cohort at baseline, at cycle 4 day 1 and at cycle 7 day 1. The samples were taken from a phase I, first-in-human, multicenter, open-label dose-escalation trial of ivuxolimab. Adults with locally advanced or metastatic melanoma, renal cell carcinoma, hepatocellular carcinoma or head and neck squamous cell carcinoma were enrolled in the trial. Before TCR sequencing, CD4+ T cells and CD8+ T cells were sorted from peripheral blood as separate populations. This clone was found once. Its antigen has not been determined. Base qualities are not recorded, but no much larger clone differs from it by a single base. Genomic DNA was isolated from the sorted cells so that the TCRbeta CDR3 region could be sequenced. The immunoSEQ Assay was used to sequence the TCRbeta CDR3 regions. Entries here come from immuneACCESS through TCRdb and include only in-frame sequences with V and J called. Some clones fail to appear in such tables; in the studies checked, an unresolved V gene covers under half of the shortfall, and the cause of the remainder is unknown. This sample comprises 82,000 or so clones, approximately 85% of them detected only once. The ten largest make up 2% to 3% of the sample.

The germline V gene supplies CDR1 LGHNA and CDR2 YSLEER. The CDR3 runs 16 residues from the cysteine to the phenylalanine. Only the CDR3 DNA stays, 48 bases, in frame from base 1. Trimming removed 3 bases from V and 5 bases from J; the gene matches leave 5 bases unexplained. The TCR was taken from an adult with an advanced solid tumor such as melanoma, head and neck, liver or kidney cancer. The chain joins TRBV4-3 to TRBJ2-3; the central 13 bases match TRBD2. Sequencing was performed on CD4+ or CD8+ T cells sorted from blood, taken in a trial of the OX40 agonist ivuxolimab. CDR3 protein: CASSQFGTSGEDTQYF. The bases read TGCGCCAGCAGCCAGTTTGGGACTAGCGGGGAAGATACGCAGTATTTT.